These T cell receptor beta chains were read from a single sample in a study of blood T cell repertoires in COVID-19. Measured with immunoSEQ multiplex PCR; TCRdb has only the in-frame clones, and not every one. The sample records 55,000 to 90,000 clones, about 80% being singletons. Sample: peripheral blood. The receptors originated from a woman in her fifties or sixties with acute or convalescent COVID-19. The CDR3 runs from the conserved cysteine through the conserved F or W. D genes are given only for firm matches. Size is stated for part of the rows, as once, few or many counts, or as a class when the clone is expanded.

J: TRBJ1-4; size: NA; D: TRBD1; V: TRBV7-9; CDR3: CASSSTSTGEGFGGEKLFF; DNA: TGTGCCAGCAGCTCCACCTCTACAGGGGAAGGATTCGGCGGTGAAAAACTGTTTTTT
J: TRBJ1-6; size: few; D: NA; V: TRBV12-2; CDR3: CASRRQGFSYNSPLHF; DNA: TGTGCAAGTCGTCGACAGGGATTCTCCTATAATTCACCCCTCCACTTT
J: TRBJ2-7; size: NA; D: NA; V: TRBV3-1/TRBV3-2; CDR3: CASSQRGGSEQYF; DNA: TGTGCCAGCAGCCAAAGGGGGGGCAGCGAGCAGTACTTC
J: TRBJ2-7; size: NA; D: TRBD2; V: TRBV6-1; CDR3: CASSEWGGNEQYF; DNA: TGTGCCAGCAGTGAATGGGGGGGGAACGAGCAGTACTTC
J: TRBJ1-5; size: NA; D: NA; V: TRBV5-1; CDR3: CASSLAGFSDQPQHF; DNA: TGCGCCAGCAGCTTAGCAGGGTTTTCGGATCAGCCCCAGCATTTT
J: TRBJ2-7; size: NA; D: TRBD1; V: TRBV18; CDR3: CASSLLSGTGYPYEQYF; DNA: TGTGCCAGCTCACTGCTGTCCGGGACAGGCTATCCCTACGAGCAGTACTTC
J: TRBJ1-3; size: NA; D: TRBD1; V: TRBV9; CDR3: CASSPTTGGGSGNTIYF; DNA: TGTGCCAGCAGCCCAACGACAGGGGGCGGCTCTGGAAACACCATATATTTT
J: TRBJ1-2; size: NA; D: NA; V: TRBV9; CDR3: CASSQQGNYGYTF; DNA: TGTGCCAGCAGCCAACAGGGAAACTATGGCTACACCTTC
J: TRBJ2-1; size: NA; D: NA; V: TRBV19; CDR3: CASSIRTVYNEQFF; DNA: TGTGCCAGTAGTATAAGGACAGTCTACAATGAGCAGTTCTTC
J: TRBJ1-5; size: NA; D: NA; V: TRBV19; CDR3: CATRRSLGDRNQPQHF; DNA: TGTGCCACCAGGAGGTCCCTCGGGGATCGCAATCAGCCCCAGCATTTT
J: TRBJ2-7; size: few; D: NA; V: TRBV6-1; CDR3: CASSEPTGPLSYEQYF; DNA: TGTGCCAGCAGTGAACCCACAGGACCGCTCTCCTACGAGCAGTACTTC
J: TRBJ1-2; size: NA; D: NA; V: TRBV24-1; CDR3: CATSDGGYTF; DNA: TGTGCCACCAGTGATGGCGGCTACACCTTC
J: TRBJ1-2; size: NA; D: TRBD1; V: TRBV19; CDR3: CASIRTGSNYGYTF; DNA: TGTGCCAGTATCCGGACAGGATCTAACTATGGCTACACCTTC
J: TRBJ2-7; size: NA; D: TRBD1; V: TRBV6-5; CDR3: CASSYSTGQAPYEQYF; DNA: TGTGCCAGCAGTTACTCGACCGGACAGGCACCCTACGAGCAGTACTTC
J: TRBJ1-2; size: NA; D: NA; V: TRBV6-5; CDR3: CASIFGASGGGYTF; DNA: TGTGCCAGCATTTTCGGGGCATCGGGGGGCGGCTACACCTTC
J: TRBJ1-3; size: NA; D: NA; V: TRBV5-6; CDR3: CASRSAGEGNTIYF; DNA: TGTGCCAGCAGATCTGCAGGGGAAGGAAACACCATATATTTT
J: TRBJ2-3; size: NA; D: TRBD2; V: TRBV19; CDR3: CASSMPRLAGTSDTQYF; DNA: TGTGCCAGTAGTATGCCCCGACTAGCGGGGACCTCAGATACGCAGTATTTT
J: TRBJ1-1; size: NA; D: NA; V: TRBV11-2; CDR3: CASRPIKQGTEAFF; DNA: TGTGCCAGCAGGCCTATTAAACAGGGAACTGAAGCTTTCTTT
J: TRBJ1-2; size: NA; D: TRBD1; V: TRBV7-3; CDR3: CASSLTGQGYGGYTF; DNA: TGTGCCAGCAGCTTAACGGGACAGGGGTATGGAGGCTACACCTTC
J: TRBJ2-7; size: NA; D: TRBD1; V: TRBV14; CDR3: CASSPRTGGREQYF; DNA: TGTGCCAGCAGCCCAAGGACAGGGGGCCGCGAGCAGTACTTC
J: TRBJ2-3; size: NA; D: TRBD2; V: TRBV3-1/TRBV3-2; CDR3: CASSRPGRGAGDTQYF; DNA: TGTGCCAGCAGCCGCCCGGGGCGGGGGGCCGGAGATACGCAGTATTTT
J: TRBJ2-7; size: NA; D: NA; V: TRBV9; CDR3: CASSTSAGQPYEQYF; DNA: TGTGCCAGCAGTACCTCTGCGGGTCAACCGTACGAGCAGTACTTC
J: TRBJ2-3; size: once; D: TRBD2; V: TRBV5-4; CDR3: CASSLYLAGNTDTQYF; DNA: TGTGCCAGCAGCTTGTATTTAGCGGGGAACACAGATACGCAGTATTTT